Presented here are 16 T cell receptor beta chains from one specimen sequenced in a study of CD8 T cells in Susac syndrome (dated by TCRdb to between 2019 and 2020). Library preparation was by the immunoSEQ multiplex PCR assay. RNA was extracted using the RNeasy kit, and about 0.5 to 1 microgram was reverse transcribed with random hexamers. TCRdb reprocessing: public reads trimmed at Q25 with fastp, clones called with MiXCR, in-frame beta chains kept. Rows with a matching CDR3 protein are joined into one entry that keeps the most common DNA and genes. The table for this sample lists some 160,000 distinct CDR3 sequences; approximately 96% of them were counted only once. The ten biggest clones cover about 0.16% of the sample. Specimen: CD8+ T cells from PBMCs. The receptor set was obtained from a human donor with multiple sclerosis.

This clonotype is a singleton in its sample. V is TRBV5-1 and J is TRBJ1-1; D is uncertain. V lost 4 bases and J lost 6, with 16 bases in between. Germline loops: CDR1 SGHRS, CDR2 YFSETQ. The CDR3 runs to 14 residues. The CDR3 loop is CASSPAGSGSEAFF. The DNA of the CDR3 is TGCGCCAGCAGCCCGGCAGGATCTGGGTCTGAAGCTTTCTTT.

Here the CDR3 reads CASSQDPHTSSYNEQFF. The CDR3 bases are TGCGCCAGCAGCCAAGATCCGCACACTAGCTCCTACAATGAGCAGTTCTTC. This chain connects TRBV4-1 to TRBJ2-1; D possibly corresponds to TRBD2 (5 bases). Trimming shortened V by 0 bases and J by 0 bases, and 12 bases separated the two germline ends. Germline loops: CDR1 MGHRA, CDR2 YSYEKL. The CDR3 is 17 residues long.

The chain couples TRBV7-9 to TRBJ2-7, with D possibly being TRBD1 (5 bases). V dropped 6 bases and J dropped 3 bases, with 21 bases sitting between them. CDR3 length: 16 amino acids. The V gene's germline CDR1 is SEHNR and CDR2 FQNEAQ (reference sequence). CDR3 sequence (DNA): TGTGCCAGCAGTCCACTCACCGACAGACCCTTCTACGAGCAGTACTTC. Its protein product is CASSPLTDRPFYEQYF.

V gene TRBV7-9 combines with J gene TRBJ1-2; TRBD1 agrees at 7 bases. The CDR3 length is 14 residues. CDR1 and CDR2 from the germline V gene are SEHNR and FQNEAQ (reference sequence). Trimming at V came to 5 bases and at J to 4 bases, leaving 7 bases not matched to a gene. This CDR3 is CASSPGQPIYGYTF. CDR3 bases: TGTGCCAGCAGCCCGGGACAGCCCATCTATGGCTACACCTTC. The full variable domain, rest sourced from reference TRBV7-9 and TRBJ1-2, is DTGVSQNPRHKITKRGQNVTFRCDPISEHNRLYWYRQTLGQGPEFLTYFQNEAQLEKSRLLSDRFSAERPKGSFSTLEIQRTEQGDSAMYLCASSPGQPIYGYTFGSGTRLTVV.

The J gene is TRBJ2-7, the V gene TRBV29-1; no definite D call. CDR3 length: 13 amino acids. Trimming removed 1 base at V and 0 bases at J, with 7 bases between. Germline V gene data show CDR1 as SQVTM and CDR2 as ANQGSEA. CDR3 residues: CSVEGLSSYEQYF. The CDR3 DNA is TGCAGCGTTGAAGGACTGAGCTCCTACGAGCAGTACTTC.

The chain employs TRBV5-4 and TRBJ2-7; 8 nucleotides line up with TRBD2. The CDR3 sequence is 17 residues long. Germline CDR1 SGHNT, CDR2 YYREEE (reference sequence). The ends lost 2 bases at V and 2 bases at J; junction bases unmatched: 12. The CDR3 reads CASSLVGAGRAAYEQYF. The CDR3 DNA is TGTGCCAGCAGCTTAGTCGGTGCCGGGAGGGCCGCCTACGAGCAGTACTTC.

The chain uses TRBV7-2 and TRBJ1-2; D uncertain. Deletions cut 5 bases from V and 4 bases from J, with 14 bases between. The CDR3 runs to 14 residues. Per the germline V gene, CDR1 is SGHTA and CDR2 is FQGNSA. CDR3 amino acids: CASSPQAGGYGYTF. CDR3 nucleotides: TGTGCCAGCAGCCCCCAGGCGGGTGGCTATGGCTACACCTTC. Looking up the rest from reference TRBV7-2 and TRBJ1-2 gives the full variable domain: GAGVSQSPSNKVTEKGKDVELRCDPISGHTALYWYRQSLGQGLEFLIYFQGNSAPDKSGLPSDRFSAERTGGSVSTLTIQRTQQEDSAVYLCASSPQAGGYGYTFGSGTRLTVV.

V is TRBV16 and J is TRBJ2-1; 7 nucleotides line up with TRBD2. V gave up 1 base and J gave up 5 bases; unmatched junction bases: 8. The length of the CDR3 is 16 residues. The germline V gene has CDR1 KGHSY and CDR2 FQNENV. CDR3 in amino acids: CASSQLAAGIDNEQFF. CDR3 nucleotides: TGTGCCAGCAGCCAATTAGCAGCGGGGATCGACAATGAGCAGTTCTTC.

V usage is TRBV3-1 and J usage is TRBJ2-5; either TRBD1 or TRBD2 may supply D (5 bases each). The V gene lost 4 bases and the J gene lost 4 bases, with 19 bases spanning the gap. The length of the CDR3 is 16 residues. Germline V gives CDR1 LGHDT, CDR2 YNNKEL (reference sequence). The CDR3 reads CASSRPTGAGGETQYF. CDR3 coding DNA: TGTGCCAGCAGCCGTCCGACTGGGGCGGGCGGAGAGACCCAGTACTTC.

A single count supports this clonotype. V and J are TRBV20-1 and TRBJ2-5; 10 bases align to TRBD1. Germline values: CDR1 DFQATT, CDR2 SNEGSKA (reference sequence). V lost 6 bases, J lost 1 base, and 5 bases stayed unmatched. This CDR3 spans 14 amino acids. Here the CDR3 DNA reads TGCAGTGCCCAGACAGGGGGCTTCCAAGAGACCCAGTACTTC. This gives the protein CSAQTGGFQETQYF.

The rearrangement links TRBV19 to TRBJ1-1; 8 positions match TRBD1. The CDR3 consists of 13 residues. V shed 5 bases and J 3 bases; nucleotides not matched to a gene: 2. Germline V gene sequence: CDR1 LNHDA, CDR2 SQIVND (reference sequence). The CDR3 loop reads CASSQGADTEAFF. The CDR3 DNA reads TGTGCCAGTAGTCAGGGGGCGGACACTGAAGCTTTCTTT.

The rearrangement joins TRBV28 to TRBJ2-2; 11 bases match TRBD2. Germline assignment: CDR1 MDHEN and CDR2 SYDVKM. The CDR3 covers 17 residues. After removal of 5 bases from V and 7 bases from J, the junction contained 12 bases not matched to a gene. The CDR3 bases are TGTGCCAGCAGTCTAACGCTAGCGGGAGGCGGCGGCGGGGAGCTGTTTTTT. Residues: CASSLTLAGGGGGELFF.

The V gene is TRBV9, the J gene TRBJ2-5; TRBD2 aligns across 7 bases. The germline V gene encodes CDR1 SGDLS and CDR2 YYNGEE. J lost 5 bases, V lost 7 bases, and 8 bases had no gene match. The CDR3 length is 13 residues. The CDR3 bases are TGTGCCAGCGGCGGGGGTTTGATGGAGACCCAGTACTTC. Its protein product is CASGGGLMETQYF.

The CDR3 region has the DNA TGCAGTGCTAGTGGACCACCCTACAATGAGCAGTTCTTC. Its protein product is CSASGPPYNEQFF. This chain connects TRBV20-1 to TRBJ2-1; D gene ambiguous. This CDR3 region has 13 residues. Per the germline V gene, CDR1 is DFQATT and CDR2 is SNEGSKA (reference sequence). Trimming removed 3 bases at V and 2 bases at J, with 8 bases between.

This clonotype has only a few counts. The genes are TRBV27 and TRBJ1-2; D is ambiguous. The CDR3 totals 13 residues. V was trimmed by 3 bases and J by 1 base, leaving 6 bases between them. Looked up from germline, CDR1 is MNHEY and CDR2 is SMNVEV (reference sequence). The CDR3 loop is CASSLTVNYGYTF. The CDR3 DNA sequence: TGTGCCAGCAGTTTGACTGTTAACTATGGCTACACCTTC.

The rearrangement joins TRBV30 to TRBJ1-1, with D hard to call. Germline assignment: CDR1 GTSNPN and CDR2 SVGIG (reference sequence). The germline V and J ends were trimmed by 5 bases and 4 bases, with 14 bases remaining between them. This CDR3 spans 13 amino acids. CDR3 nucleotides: TGTGCCTGGCAGAGGGAGGACGGCACTGAAGCTTTCTTT. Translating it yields CAWQREDGTEAFF. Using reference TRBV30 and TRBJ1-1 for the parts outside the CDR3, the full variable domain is SQTIHQWPATLVQPVGSPLSLECTVEGTSNPNLYWYRQAAGRGLQLLFYSVGIGQISSEVPQNLSASRPQDRQFILSSKKLLLSDSGFYLCAWQREDGTEAFFGQGTRLTVV.